The 12 T cell receptor beta chains presented below share a single source sample, sequenced in a study of CD8+ T cells in alopecia areata. As for treatment: oral pan-JAK inhibitor, 5-10 mg twice daily. Sequencing templates came from extracted RNA that was reverse transcribed into cDNA. Assay used: immunoSEQ multiplex PCR; TCRdb lists only in-frame clones, some missing. The sample yields roughly 60,000 clones, 40% to 55% seen once. This sample comprised CD8+ T cells sorted from blood, obtained around week 37, from a patient treated with tofacitinib. The receptors shown here come from a human donor with alopecia areata.

This CDR3 is CASSKRLAGGQETQYF. The CDR3 DNA reads as TGTGCCAGCAGCAAAAGACTAGCGGGAGGGCAAGAGACCCAGTACTTC. The J gene is TRBJ2-5, the V gene TRBV7-8; 14 bases agree with TRBD2. The germline CDR1 and CDR2 sequences are SGHVS and FQNEAQ. This CDR3 spans 16 amino acids. V trimming: 5 bases; J trimming: 2 bases; junction bases outside the gene matches: 4.

This chain links TRBV4-1 with TRBJ2-7; unclear D gene. The length of the CDR3 is 15 residues. V was trimmed by 4 bases and J by 0 bases, leaving 13 bases between them. Per the germline V gene, CDR1 is MGHRA and CDR2 is YSYEKL. CDR3 DNA: TGCGCCAGCAGCCCAGAGGTGAGCCTCTCCTACGAGCAGTACTTC. This encodes CASSPEVSLSYEQYF.

The chain combines TRBV14 with TRBJ1-2, with D tentatively TRBD1 (6 bases). The V gene's germline CDR1 is SGHDN and CDR2 FVKESK. V dropped 5 bases and J dropped 4 bases, with 11 bases sitting between them. The CDR3 totals 13 residues. CDR3 DNA: TGTGCCAGCAGCTACGGACAGACCTATGGCTACACCTTC. Residues: CASSYGQTYGYTF. Combining the CDR3 with reference TRBV14 and TRBJ1-2 gives the whole variable domain EAGVTQFPSHSVIEKGQTVTLRCDPISGHDNLYWYRRVMGKEIKFLLHFVKESKQDESGMPNNRFLAERTGGTYSTLKVQPAELEDSGVYFCASSYGQTYGYTFGSGTRLTVV.

The chain recombines TRBV5-1 with TRBJ2-1; D may be TRBD2 (5 bases). V lost 2 bases to trimming and J lost 3 bases, with 12 bases between them. CDR1 is SGHRS, CDR2 YFSETQ, per germline. The CDR3 sequence is 15 residues long. In DNA form, the CDR3 reads TGCGCCAGCAGCTTTAGCTCCGGGGTCTACAATGAGCAGTTCTTC. It is translated as CASSFSSGVYNEQFF.

This clone was picked up a small number of times. This sequence joins TRBV4-1 and TRBJ2-5; D is tentatively TRBD1 or TRBD2 (5 bases each). CDR1 and CDR2 (germline): MGHRA, YSYEKL. CDR3 length: 15 amino acids. Trimming shortened V by 0 bases and J by 5 bases, and 13 bases separated the two germline ends. The CDR3 DNA is TGCGCCAGCAGCCAAGATCCAGGGACGAGGGAGACCCAGTACTTC. This sequence encodes CASSQDPGTRETQYF.

The chain links TRBV19 to TRBJ1-2, with D unresolved. This CDR3 spans 13 amino acids. Trimming removed 1 base from V and 11 bases from J, with 14 bases in between. Germline V gene sequence: CDR1 LNHDA, CDR2 SQIVND (reference sequence). The CDR3 nucleotides are TGTGCCAGTAGTATAGGAATGGACGGATTTTACACCTTC. This codes for CASSIGMDGFYTF.

This clone was counted only a few times. J is TRBJ1-1 and V is TRBV4-3, with 7 bases identical to TRBD1. The CDR3 has 15 amino acids. CDR1 and CDR2 from the germline V gene are LGHNA and YSLEER. Trimming removed 4 bases from V and 5 bases from J; junction bases left unmatched: 10. Here the CDR3 reads CASSRLRDSGTEAFF. The CDR3 DNA reads TGCGCCAGCAGCCGCCTCCGGGACAGTGGGACTGAAGCTTTCTTT.

In this sample, this clone turned up a few times. The rearrangement uses TRBV6-4 and TRBJ1-1, with 7 bases that match TRBD1. The CDR3 spans 14 residues. Germline CDR1 and CDR2: MRHNA and SNTAGT. With 6 bases clipped from V and 4 bases from J, the junction kept 8 bases outside the gene matches. The CDR3, as DNA: TGTGCCAGCAGCCTTACAACAGGGGTCACTGAAGCTTTCTTT. Translation: CASSLTTGVTEAFF.

The J gene is TRBJ2-7, the V gene TRBV2; 7 bases agree with TRBD1. The junction had 6 bases not matched to a gene; V was cut back by 4 bases and J by 3 bases. Germline V CDR1 and CDR2: SNHLY, FYNNEI. There are 14 residues in the CDR3. The CDR3 sequence is CASSAGTVGYEQYF. The CDR3 bases are TGTGCCAGCAGTGCCGGGACAGTAGGCTACGAGCAGTACTTC.

This clone has only a few counts. The chain recombines TRBV28 with TRBJ2-7, with TRBD1 identical over 8 bases. The V gene's germline CDR1 is MDHEN and CDR2 SYDVKM. The CDR3 spans 13 residues. The V gene end was trimmed by 3 bases and the J gene end by 5 bases; junction bases not matched to a gene: 3. The CDR3 here is CASSFRTGNEQYF. The CDR3 DNA reads TGTGCCAGCAGTTTCCGGACAGGGAACGAGCAGTACTTC.

This clone was counted only a few times. The rearrangement uses TRBV28 and TRBJ1-1; 7 bases match TRBD1. The germline V gene encodes CDR1 MDHEN and CDR2 SYDVKM. J was trimmed by 2 bases and V by 4 bases; bases with no gene match: 16. The CDR3 is 18 amino acids. Written as DNA, the CDR3 is TGTGCCAGCAGTTGGAGACAGGGCTTGGTTGGCGGAAACACTGAAGCTTTCTTT. Amino acids: CASSWRQGLVGGNTEAFF.

This clone was seen ten or more times. The chain has TRBV11-2 and TRBJ2-3; D unclear. The CDR3 is made up of 13 amino acids. V lost 2 bases to trimming and J lost 0 bases, with 3 bases between them. CDR1 and CDR2 (germline): SGHAT, FQNNGV. The CDR3 spells CASSLHSTDTQYF. The CDR3 nucleotides are TGTGCCAGCAGCTTACATAGCACAGATACGCAGTATTTT.